The 21 T cell receptor beta chains reported below all come from one sample, sequenced in a study of OX40 agonist ivuxolimab in advanced cancers. Library prep was done by the immunoSEQ multiplex PCR assay. The table comes from immuneACCESS by way of TCRdb, which keeps in-frame sequences with V and J called. Part of the clones is missing from these tables; in studies checked, under half for an unresolved V gene and the rest for unknown reasons. Within this sample are some 34,000 clones, with roughly 80% of them counted one time only. The ten largest clones add up to roughly 21% of the sample. Sequencing used CD4+ or CD8+ T cells sorted from blood, obtained in a trial of the OX40 agonist ivuxolimab. The receptors come from an adult with an advanced solid tumor such as melanoma, head and neck, liver or kidney cancer.

J is TRBJ1-2 and V is TRBV7-8; D gene uncertain. Germline CDR1 and CDR2: SGHVS and FQNEAQ. The V and J ends lost 3 bases and 4 bases respectively, with 9 bases between them. There are 13 residues in the CDR3. The DNA for the CDR3 is TGTGCCAGCAGCTTTGAGGGTATCTATGGCTACACCTTC. Translation gives CASSFEGIYGYTF.

The chain links TRBV2 to TRBJ2-7, with D possibly TRBD1 on 5 matching bases. The germline V and J ends were trimmed by 4 bases and 2 bases, with 12 bases remaining between them. Per germline, CDR1 SNHLY and CDR2 FYNNEI. CDR3 length equals 14 residues. The CDR3 region is CASSVRQGPYEQYF. DNA of the CDR3: TGTGCCAGCAGTGTGCGGCAGGGCCCCTACGAGCAGTACTTC.

This chain joins TRBV18 and TRBJ2-7; a weak D match, TRBD2 (6 bases). CDR1 is KGHSH and CDR2 is LQKENI in the germline V gene. This CDR3 region has 15 residues. V lost 3 bases, J lost 2 bases, and 14 bases lay in between. In DNA form, the CDR3 reads TGTGCCAGCTCACCGAGAGGAGGGAGCACCTACGAGCAGTACTTC. Its translation is CASSPRGGSTYEQYF.

The J gene is TRBJ2-7, the V gene TRBV27; 9 bases match TRBD1. The CDR3 consists of 13 residues. With V trimmed by 5 bases and J by 6 bases, 5 bases remained unmatched. Germline V gives CDR1 MNHEY, CDR2 SMNVEV (reference sequence). CDR3 nucleotide sequence: TGTGCCAGCAGTCCCCGGACAGGGGCCGAGCAGTACTTC. As protein: CASSPRTGAEQYF.

The chain uses TRBV5-1 and TRBJ2-1; 9 bases align to TRBD1. CDR1 SGHRS and CDR2 YFSETQ come from the germline V gene. This CDR3 region has 16 residues. J lost 7 bases, V lost 2 bases, and 10 bases had no gene match. The CDR3 region has the DNA TGCGCCAGCAGCTTCGCCGGGACAGGGCTCAAGAATGAGCAGTTCTTC. It codes for CASSFAGTGLKNEQFF.

The chain is built from TRBV13 and TRBJ2-1; tentatively, D is TRBD1 (6 bases). Germline V gene lookup returns CDR1 PRHDT and CDR2 FYEKMQ (reference sequence). This CDR3 has 15 residues. Trimming left V 2 bases short and J 2 bases short, with 10 bases between. CDR3 residues: CASSLLQGAYNEQFF. The DNA of the CDR3 is TGTGCCAGCAGCTTATTACAGGGAGCCTACAATGAGCAGTTCTTC.

This sequence joins TRBV11-2 and TRBJ1-1; D unclear. Germline lookup yields CDR1 SGHAT and CDR2 FQNNGV. Trimming took off 1 base at V and 4 bases at J, with 10 bases between the two ends. The CDR3 totals 14 residues. CDR3 residues: CASSLVGFLTEAFF. The CDR3 DNA is TGTGCCAGCAGCTTAGTTGGATTTCTCACTGAAGCTTTCTTT.

The chain combines TRBV6-5 with TRBJ1-1; D is undetermined. Germline lookup yields CDR1 MNHEY and CDR2 SVGAGI. The CDR3 contains 14 residues. Deletions cut 2 bases from V and 5 bases from J, with 12 bases between. This CDR3 reads CASSYLAEGTEAFF. CDR3 in DNA: TGTGCCAGCAGTTACCTGGCTGAGGGAACTGAAGCTTTCTTT.

The CDR3: CASSFSARGEQFF. The CDR3 DNA reads as TGTGCCAGCAGTTTCTCAGCTAGGGGGGAGCAGTTCTTC. The genes are TRBV27 and TRBJ2-1; possible D gene TRBD1, 6 bases. Trimming removed 3 bases at V and 10 bases at J, with 13 bases between. The CDR3 runs to 13 residues. Per the germline V gene, CDR1 is MNHEY and CDR2 is SMNVEV (reference sequence).

The chain employs TRBV28 and TRBJ1-5, with unresolved D. The CDR3 length is 16 residues. Looked up from germline, CDR1 is MDHEN and CDR2 is SYDVKM. V gave up 3 bases and J gave up 2 bases, with 14 bases separating them. The DNA of the CDR3 is TGTGCCAGCAGTTTGGACCCGGGTCGGGGCAATCAGCCCCAGCATTTT. Protein product: CASSLDPGRGNQPQHF.

The chain couples TRBV6-6 to TRBJ2-1, with D uncertain. This CDR3 comprises 14 residues. V lost 7 bases, J lost 2 bases, and 12 bases lay in between. Looked up from germline, CDR1 is MNHNY and CDR2 is SVGAGI (reference sequence). The chain's CDR3 is CASIPGPAYNEQFF. DNA of the CDR3: TGTGCCAGCATTCCGGGCCCCGCCTACAATGAGCAGTTCTTC.

The chain is built from TRBV27 and TRBJ2-2; D ambiguous. The CDR3 spans 11 residues. Trimming cost V 7 bases and J 6 bases, with 6 bases left between them. Germline CDR1 MNHEY, CDR2 SMNVEV (reference sequence). The CDR3 reads CASMSAGELFF. Written as DNA, the CDR3 is TGTGCCAGCATGTCTGCCGGGGAGCTGTTTTTT.

The table lists this clone with a count of one. V gene TRBV15 combines with J gene TRBJ2-3; D ambiguous. The V gene lost 4 bases and the J gene lost 2 bases, with 13 bases spanning the gap. Germline assignment: CDR1 LNHNV and CDR2 YYDKDF (reference sequence). The CDR3 length is 15 residues. The CDR3 region is CATSMNRASTDTQYF. In DNA, the CDR3 is TGTGCCACCAGCATGAACCGGGCCTCCACAGATACGCAGTATTTT.

This chain uses TRBV7-9 with TRBJ2-1; 7 bases are shared with TRBD2. The CDR3 length is 12 residues. The trim removed 2 bases at V and 9 bases at J, leaving 1 base unmatched. Germline-derived CDR1 and CDR2 are SEHNR and FQNEAQ (reference sequence). The CDR3 nucleotides are TGTGCCAGCAGCTTACCGGGAGGTGAGCAGTTCTTC. As protein: CASSLPGGEQFF.

The chain uses TRBV4-3 and TRBJ1-5, with TRBD1 as a possible D gene (5 bases). The CDR3 contains 15 residues. V gave up 0 bases and J gave up 3 bases, with 9 bases separating them. In germline, CDR1 is LGHNA, CDR2 YSLEER. The CDR3 DNA is TGCGCCAGCAGCCAAGACGGCAGGGCCAATCAGCCCCAGCATTTT. It codes for CASSQDGRANQPQHF.

This clone has just one count. The chain has TRBV5-6 and TRBJ2-5; TRBD2 aligns across 11 bases. The CDR3 consists of 17 residues. CDR1 SGHDT and CDR2 YYEEEE come from the germline V gene. J was trimmed by 4 bases and V by 3 bases; bases with no gene match: 11. The CDR3 is CASSSSGSGGAVETQYF. The CDR3 DNA is TGTGCCAGCAGCTCTTCGGGTAGCGGGGGGGCCGTAGAGACCCAGTACTTC.

The chain links TRBV7-3 to TRBJ1-1; maybe TRBD1 (5 bases). This CDR3 is built from 13 residues. Germline CDR1 and CDR2: SGHTA and FQGTGA. Trimming removed 5 bases at V and 4 bases at J, with 11 bases between. The CDR3 bases are TGTGCCAGCAGCCCCCGGGGCCTCACTGAAGCTTTCTTT. Protein: CASSPRGLTEAFF.

The chain links TRBV9 to TRBJ1-1; no reliable D call. V dropped 5 bases and J dropped 2 bases, with 31 bases sitting between them. This CDR3 is 20 amino acids long. Germline V gene sequence: CDR1 SGDLS, CDR2 YYNGEE. The CDR3 protein is CASSGNYNSKGDLLNTEAFF. CDR3 in DNA: TGTGCCAGCAGTGGGAACTATAACAGTAAAGGCGACCTCCTAAACACTGAAGCTTTCTTT.

V usage is TRBV7-6 and J usage is TRBJ1-1; tentatively, D is TRBD1 (5 bases). The CDR3 length is 16 residues. Trimming removed 5 bases from V and 1 base from J, with 17 bases in between. CDR1 and CDR2 from the germline V gene are SGHVS and FNYEAQ. The CDR3 loop reads CASSLVGGAGNTEAFF. The CDR3 DNA sequence: TGTGCCAGCAGCCTCGTAGGAGGGGCAGGGAACACTGAAGCTTTCTTT.

Only a few counts were recorded for this clone. This sequence joins TRBV27 and TRBJ1-1, with D tentatively TRBD1 (6 bases). The V end was cut by 2 bases, the J end by 7 bases, with 11 bases between. CDR1 is MNHEY, CDR2 SMNVEV, per germline (reference sequence). The CDR3 extends over 13 amino acids. CDR3 sequence reads: CASSLTGLGEAFF. The DNA for the CDR3 is TGTGCCAGCAGTTTAACAGGGCTCGGTGAAGCTTTCTTT.

The chain carries TRBV6-1 and TRBJ1-6; D possibly corresponds to TRBD1 (5 bases). V shed 4 bases and J shed 10 bases, with 14 bases lying between them. CDR3 length: 14 amino acids. Germline lookup yields CDR1 MNHNS and CDR2 SASEGT. CDR3 region: CASSAYGGGSPLHF. In DNA, the CDR3 is TGTGCCAGCAGTGCATACGGGGGAGGCTCACCCCTCCACTTT.